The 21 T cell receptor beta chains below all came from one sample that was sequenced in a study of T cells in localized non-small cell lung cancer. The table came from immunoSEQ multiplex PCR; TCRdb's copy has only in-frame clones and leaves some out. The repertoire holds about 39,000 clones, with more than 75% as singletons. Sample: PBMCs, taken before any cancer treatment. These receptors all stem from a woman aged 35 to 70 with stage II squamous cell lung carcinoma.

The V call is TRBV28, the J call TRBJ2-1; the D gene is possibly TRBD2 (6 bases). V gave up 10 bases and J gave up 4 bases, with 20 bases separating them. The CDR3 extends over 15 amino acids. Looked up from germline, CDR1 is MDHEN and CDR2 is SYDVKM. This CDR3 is CATSPSRDSYNEQFF. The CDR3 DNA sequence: TGTGCCACCTCCCCTTCCCGGGACTCATACAATGAGCAGTTCTTC.

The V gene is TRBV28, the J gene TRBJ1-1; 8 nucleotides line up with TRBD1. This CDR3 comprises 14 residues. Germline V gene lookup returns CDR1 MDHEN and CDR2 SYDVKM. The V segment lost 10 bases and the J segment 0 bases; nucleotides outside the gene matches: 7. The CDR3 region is CATRTGSMNTEAFF. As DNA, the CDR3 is TGTGCCACCAGGACAGGGTCCATGAACACTGAAGCTTTCTTT.

The CDR3 sequence is CASSLTDRGRVGYTF. The CDR3, as DNA: TGCGCCAGCAGCTTAACGGACAGGGGGCGCGTGGGCTACACCTTC. The chain combines TRBV5-1 with TRBJ1-2; 11 bases match TRBD1. Per the germline V gene, CDR1 is SGHRS and CDR2 is YFSETQ. V lost 2 bases to trimming and J lost 8 bases; unmatched junction nucleotides: 8. The CDR3 is made up of 15 amino acids.

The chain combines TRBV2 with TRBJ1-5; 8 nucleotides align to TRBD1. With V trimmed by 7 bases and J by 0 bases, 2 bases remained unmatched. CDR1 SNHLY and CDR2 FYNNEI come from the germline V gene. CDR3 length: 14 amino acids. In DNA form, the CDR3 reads TGTGCCAGCACGGACAGGGATAGCAATCAGCCCCAGCATTTT. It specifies CASTDRDSNQPQHF.

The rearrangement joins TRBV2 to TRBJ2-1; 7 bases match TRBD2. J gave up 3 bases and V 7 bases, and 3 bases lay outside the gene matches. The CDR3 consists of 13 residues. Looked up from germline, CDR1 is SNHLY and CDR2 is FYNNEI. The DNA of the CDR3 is TGTGCCAGCACCCTAGCGGTCTACAATGAGCAGTTCTTC. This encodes CASTLAVYNEQFF. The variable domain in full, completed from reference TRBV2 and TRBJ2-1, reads EPEVTQTPSHQVTQMGQEVILRCVPISNHLYFYWYRQILGQKVEFLVSFYNNEISEKSEIFDDQFSVERPDGSNFTLKIRSTKLEDSAMYFCASTLAVYNEQFFGPGTRLTVL.

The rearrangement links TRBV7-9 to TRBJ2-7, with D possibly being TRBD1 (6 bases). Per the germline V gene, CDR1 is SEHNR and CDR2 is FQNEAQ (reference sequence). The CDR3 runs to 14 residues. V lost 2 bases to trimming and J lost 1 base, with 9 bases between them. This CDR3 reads CASSLSGVSYEQYV. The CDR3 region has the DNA TGTGCCAGCAGCTTATCAGGGGTGTCCTACGAGCAGTACGTC.

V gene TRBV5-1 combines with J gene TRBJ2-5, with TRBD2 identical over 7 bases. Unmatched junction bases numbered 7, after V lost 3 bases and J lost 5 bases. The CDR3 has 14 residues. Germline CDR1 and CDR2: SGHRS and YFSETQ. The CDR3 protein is CASSSGTITETQYF. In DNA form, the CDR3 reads TGCGCCAGCAGCTCAGGGACTATCACGGAGACCCAGTACTTC.

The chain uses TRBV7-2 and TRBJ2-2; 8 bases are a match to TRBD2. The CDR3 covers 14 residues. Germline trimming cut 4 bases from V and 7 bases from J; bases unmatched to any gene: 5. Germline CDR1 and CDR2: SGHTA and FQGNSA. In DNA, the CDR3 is TGTGCCAGCAGCTCGGGACTAGACGGCGGGGAGCTGTTTTTT. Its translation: CASSSGLDGGELFF.

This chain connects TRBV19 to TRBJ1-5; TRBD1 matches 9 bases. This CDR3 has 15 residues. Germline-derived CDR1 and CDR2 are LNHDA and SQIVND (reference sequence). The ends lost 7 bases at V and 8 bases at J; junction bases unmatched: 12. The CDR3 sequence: CASTMGTGGVKPQHF. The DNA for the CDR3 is TGTGCCAGTACCATGGGTACAGGGGGCGTTAAGCCCCAGCATTTT. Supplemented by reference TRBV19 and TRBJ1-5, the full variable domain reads DGGITQSPKYLFRKEGQNVTLSCEQNLNHDAMYWYRQDPGQGLRLIYYSQIVNDFQKGDIAEGYSVSREKKESFPLTVTSAQKNPTAFYLCASTMGTGGVKPQHFGDGTRLSIL.

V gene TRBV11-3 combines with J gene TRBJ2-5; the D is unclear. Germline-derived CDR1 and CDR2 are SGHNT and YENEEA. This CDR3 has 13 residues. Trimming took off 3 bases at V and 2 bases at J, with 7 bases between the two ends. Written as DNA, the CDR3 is TGTGCCAGCAGCTTGAACATGCAAGAGACCCAGTACTTC. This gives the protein CASSLNMQETQYF. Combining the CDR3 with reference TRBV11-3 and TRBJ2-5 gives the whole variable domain EAGVVQSPRYKIIEKKQPVAFWCNPISGHNTLYWYLQNLGQGPELLIRYENEEAVDDSQLPKDRFSAERLKGVDSTLKIQPAELGDSAVYLCASSLNMQETQYFGPGTRLLVL.

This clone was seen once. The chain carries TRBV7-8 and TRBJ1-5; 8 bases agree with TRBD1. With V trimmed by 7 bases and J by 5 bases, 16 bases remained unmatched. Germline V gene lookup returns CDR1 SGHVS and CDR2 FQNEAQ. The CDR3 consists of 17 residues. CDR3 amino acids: CASTLGQGRFVDQPQHF. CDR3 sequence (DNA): TGTGCCAGCACCCTCGGACAGGGTAGATTTGTGGATCAGCCCCAGCATTTT.

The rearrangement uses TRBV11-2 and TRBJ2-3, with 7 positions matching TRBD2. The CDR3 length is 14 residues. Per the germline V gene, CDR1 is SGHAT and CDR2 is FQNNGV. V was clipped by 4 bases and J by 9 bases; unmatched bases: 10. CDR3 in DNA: TGTGCCAGCAGCTCTCCTCCCGGACTAGAAACGCAGTATTTT. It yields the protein CASSSPPGLETQYF.

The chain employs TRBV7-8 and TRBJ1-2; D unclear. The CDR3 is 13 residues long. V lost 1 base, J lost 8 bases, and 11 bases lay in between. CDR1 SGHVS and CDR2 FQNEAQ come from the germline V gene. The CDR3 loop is CASSLEEGWGYTF. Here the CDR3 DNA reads TGTGCCAGCAGCTTAGAAGAGGGTTGGGGCTACACCTTC.

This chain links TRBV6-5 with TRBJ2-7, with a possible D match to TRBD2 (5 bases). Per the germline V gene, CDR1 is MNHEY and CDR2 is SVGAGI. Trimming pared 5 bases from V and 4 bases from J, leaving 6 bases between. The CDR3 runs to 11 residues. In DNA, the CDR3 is TGTGCCAGCAGTACGGGGTACGAGCAGTACTTC. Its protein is CASSTGYEQYF.

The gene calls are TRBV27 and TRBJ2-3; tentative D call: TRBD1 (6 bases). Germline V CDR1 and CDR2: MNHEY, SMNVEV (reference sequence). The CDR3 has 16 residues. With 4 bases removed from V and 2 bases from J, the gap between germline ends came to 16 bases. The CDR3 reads CASSSPFTGYTDTQYF. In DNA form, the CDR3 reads TGTGCCAGCAGTTCCCCCTTTACAGGGTACACAGATACGCAGTATTTT.

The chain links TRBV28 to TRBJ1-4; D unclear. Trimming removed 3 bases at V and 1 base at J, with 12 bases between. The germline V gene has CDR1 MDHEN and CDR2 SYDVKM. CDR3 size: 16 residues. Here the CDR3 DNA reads TGTGCCAGCAGTTTCTGGGGAGTCGGAACTAATGAAAAACTGTTTTTT. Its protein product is CASSFWGVGTNEKLFF.

CDR3 DNA: TGTGCCAGCAGTTTAGGTGGCGGCGACGAGCAGTACTTC. It yields the protein CASSLGGGDEQYF. This chain uses TRBV28 with TRBJ2-7; D unclear. Germline loops: CDR1 MDHEN, CDR2 SYDVKM. V dropped 2 bases and J dropped 5 bases, with 10 bases sitting between them. This CDR3 contains 13 residues.

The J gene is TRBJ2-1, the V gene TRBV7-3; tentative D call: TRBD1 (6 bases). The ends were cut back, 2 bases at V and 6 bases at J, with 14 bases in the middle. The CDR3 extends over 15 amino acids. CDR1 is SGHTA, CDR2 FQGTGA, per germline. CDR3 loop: CASSLSVTGGNEQFF. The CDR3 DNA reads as TGTGCCAGCAGCTTATCGGTGACAGGCGGCAATGAGCAGTTCTTC.

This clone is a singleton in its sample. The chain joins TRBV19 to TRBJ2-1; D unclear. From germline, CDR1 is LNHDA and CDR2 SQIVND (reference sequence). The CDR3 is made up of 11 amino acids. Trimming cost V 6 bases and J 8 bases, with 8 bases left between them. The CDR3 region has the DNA TGTGCCAGTAGGCTGGTTGATGAGCAGTTCTTC. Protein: CASRLVDEQFF.

CDR3 nucleotides: TGTGCCAGTAGTATCTCGGGACAGGCAACATACGAGCAGTACTTC. This translates into CASSISGQATYEQYF. V and J are TRBV19 and TRBJ2-7, with 8 bases fitting TRBD1. Germline V lookup: CDR1 LNHDA, CDR2 SQIVND (reference sequence). The CDR3 runs 15 residues. The J segment lost 4 bases and the V segment lost 3 bases, leaving 8 bases of the junction unmatched. Supplemented by reference TRBV19 and TRBJ2-7, the full variable domain reads DGGITQSPKYLFRKEGQNVTLSCEQNLNHDAMYWYRQDPGQGLRLIYYSQIVNDFQKGDIAEGYSVSREKKESFPLTVTSAQKNPTAFYLCASSISGQATYEQYFGPGTRLTVT.

CDR3 loop: CASSSPDRGNNEQFF. CDR3 nucleotides: TGTGCCAGCAGCTCCCCGGACAGGGGCAACAATGAGCAGTTCTTC. The rearrangement joins TRBV5-5 to TRBJ2-1; TRBD1 aligns across 9 bases. CDR3 length equals 15 residues. Germline V CDR1 and CDR2: SGHKS, YYEKEE (reference sequence). V shed 3 bases and J 5 bases; nucleotides not matched to a gene: 6.